Listed below are T cell receptor beta chains from one sample, sequenced in a study of human T cells and chemical hapten exposure. TCRdb reanalysed the RACE reads using MiXCR and keeps one entry per CDR3 protein. Seen here are 380,000 or so distinct CDR3 sequences, about 5% observed once, and the top ten hold under 9.5%. This sample comprised whole blood, obtained in connection with sensitization to the hapten diphenylcyclopropenone (DPC). These receptors were taken from a woman under 30 with alopecia areata. Some clones in this sample may be carry-over from other donors' samples. CDR3s include the opening cysteine and the closing phenylalanine or tryptophan. A D gene is named only where the DNA matches it firmly.

TRBV18 TRBD1 CASSPPLQGVKNIQYF
TRBV7-9 NA CASSLSGGPNEKLFF
TRBV25-1 TRBD1 CASSDRDRGIYEQYF
TRBV28 NA CASSFPSTGKDTQYF
TRBV7-6 NA CASSLERERETQYF
TRBV20-1 TRBD2 CSARPGLAGAYEQYF
TRBV3-1 TRBD2 CASSPPLGGGGNSIYGDTQYF
TRBV7-2 NA CASSLDGGPGDTQYF
TRBV4-1 NA CASSQGRQKAHTIYF
TRBV19 NA CASSTSGTRNSPLHF
TRBV11-1 NA CASSALWGEKLFF
TRBV7-9 TRBD2 CASSRTSGGSRGTDTQYF
TRBV2 NA CASSGGTASTDTQYF
TRBV7-9 TRBD2 CASSSTKSGGSPGAQYF
TRBV12-3/TRBV12-4 NA CASSFAPRHARSEKLFF
TRBV11-3 TRBD1 CASSLSGTDTDMQYF
TRBV2 NA CASSDGPPYEQYF
TRBV28 NA CASGGVLPTYEQYF
TRBV4-3 TRBD2 CASSQVVGLAGLNTQYF
TRBV13 NA CASSLGLRATEAFF